This T cell receptor beta chain was identified in a study of cytomegalovirus exposure and HLA in healthy donors. The PCR had 60 Vbeta and 13 Jbeta primers. Using immunoSEQ multiplex PCR, the repertoire was profiled, and TCRdb retains in-frame clones only, with some absent. Among 120,000 to 150,000 clones listed, approximately 86% were seen once. Trimming cost V 4 bases and J 2 bases, with 10 bases left between them. CDR3 length: 14 amino acids. In germline, CDR1 is MDHEN, CDR2 SYDVKM. The sequencing sample was made of PBMCs. The sequence was collected from a woman in her thirties or forties in good health and CMV-seronegative. The rearrangement joins TRBV28 to TRBJ2-3; TRBD2 is a possible D gene (7 bases). This CDR3 reads CASSSGGPTDTQYF. The CDR3 DNA reads as TGTGCCAGCAGTTCCGGGGGGCCCACAGATACGCAGTATTTT.